A single sample gave rise to the 3 T cell receptor beta chains below, sequenced in a study of PD-L1 blockade in urothelial cancer. Sequencing used immunoSEQ multiplex PCR; TCRdb keeps in-frame clones, though not all of them. The sample shows more than 45,000 clones, around 86% of them seen only once. The specimen was PBMCs, collected around atezolizumab (anti-PD-L1) treatment. The receptors here all came from a man aged 55 to 70 with urothelial cancer.

The rearrangement links TRBV5-1 to TRBJ2-6; no clear D. Trimming pared 2 bases from V and 0 bases from J, leaving 9 bases between. The CDR3 loop spans 16 amino acids. CDR1 and CDR2 from the germline V gene are SGHRS and YFSETQ. The CDR3 region has the DNA TGCGCCAGCAGCTTTTATTCCGGCTCTGGGGCCAACGTCCTGACTTTC. Translated, it gives CASSFYSGSGANVLTF.

This sequence joins TRBV7-8 and TRBJ2-1, with D tentatively TRBD2 (6 bases). Trimming took off 1 base at V and 1 base at J, with 26 bases between the two ends. CDR3 length equals 21 residues. CDR1 and CDR2 (germline): SGHVS, FQNEAQ. CDR3 in DNA: TGTGCCAGCAGCTTAGAGGGGTGGCGGGGCCAAACCACGAAGTCCTACAATGAGCAGTTCTTC. This translates into CASSLEGWRGQTTKSYNEQFF.

V gene TRBV11-2 combines with J gene TRBJ2-5, with 10 bases lining up with TRBD2. Germline CDR1 and CDR2: SGHAT and FQNNGV. Trimming took 5 bases from V and 2 from J; bases not matched to a gene: 5. The CDR3 loop spans 15 amino acids. CDR3 bases: TGTGCCAGCAGCCCGAGAGCGGGGGGGCAAGAGACCCAGTACTTC. Protein: CASSPRAGGQETQYF.